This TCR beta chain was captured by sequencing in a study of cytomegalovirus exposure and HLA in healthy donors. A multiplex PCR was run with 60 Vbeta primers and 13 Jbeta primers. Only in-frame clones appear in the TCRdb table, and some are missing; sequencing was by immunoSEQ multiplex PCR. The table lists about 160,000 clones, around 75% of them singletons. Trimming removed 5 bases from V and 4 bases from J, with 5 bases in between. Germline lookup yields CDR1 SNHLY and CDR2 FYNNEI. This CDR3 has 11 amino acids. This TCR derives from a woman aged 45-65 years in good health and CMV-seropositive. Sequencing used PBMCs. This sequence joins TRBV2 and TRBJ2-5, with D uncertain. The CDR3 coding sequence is TGTGCCAGCAGTACTCGAGAGACCCAGTACTTC. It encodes CASSTRETQYF.